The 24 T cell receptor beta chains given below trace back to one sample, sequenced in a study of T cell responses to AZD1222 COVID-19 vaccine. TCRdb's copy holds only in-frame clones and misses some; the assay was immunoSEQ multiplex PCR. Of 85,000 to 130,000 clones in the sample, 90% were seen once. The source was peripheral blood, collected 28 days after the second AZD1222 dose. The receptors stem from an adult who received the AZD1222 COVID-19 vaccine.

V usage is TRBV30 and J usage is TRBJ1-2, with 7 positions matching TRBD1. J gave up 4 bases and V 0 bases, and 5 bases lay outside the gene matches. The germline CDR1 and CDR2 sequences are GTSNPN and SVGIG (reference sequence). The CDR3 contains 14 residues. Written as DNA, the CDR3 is TGTGCCTGGAGTGTTAACAGGGGAAGCTATGGCTACACCTTC. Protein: CAWSVNRGSYGYTF.

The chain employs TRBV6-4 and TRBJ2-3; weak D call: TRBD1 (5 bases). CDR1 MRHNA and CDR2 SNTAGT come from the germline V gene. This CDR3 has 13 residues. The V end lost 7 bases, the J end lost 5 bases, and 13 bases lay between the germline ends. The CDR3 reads CASTARVGDTQYF. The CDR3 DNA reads TGTGCCAGCACTGCCAGGGTGGGAGATACGCAGTATTTT.

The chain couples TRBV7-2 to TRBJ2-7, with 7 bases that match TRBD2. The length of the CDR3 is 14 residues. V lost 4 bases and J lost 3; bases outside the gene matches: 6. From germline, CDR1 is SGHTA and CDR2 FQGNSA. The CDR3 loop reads CASSSGLEGYEQYF. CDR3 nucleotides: TGTGCCAGCAGCTCCGGACTAGAGGGCTACGAGCAGTACTTC.

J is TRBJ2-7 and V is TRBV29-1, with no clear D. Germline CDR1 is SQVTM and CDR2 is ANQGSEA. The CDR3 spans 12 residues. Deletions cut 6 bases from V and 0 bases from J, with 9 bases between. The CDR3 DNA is TGCAGCGTCAGGTTTAGCTCCTACGAGCAGTACTTC. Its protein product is CSVRFSSYEQYF.

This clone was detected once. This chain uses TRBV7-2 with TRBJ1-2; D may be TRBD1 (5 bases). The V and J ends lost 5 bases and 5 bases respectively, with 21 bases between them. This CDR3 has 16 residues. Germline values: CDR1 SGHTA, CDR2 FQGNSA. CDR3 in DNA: TGTGCCAGCAGCGGCACTGGGGGGGTTGAGGTTTATGGCTACACCTTC. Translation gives CASSGTGGVEVYGYTF.

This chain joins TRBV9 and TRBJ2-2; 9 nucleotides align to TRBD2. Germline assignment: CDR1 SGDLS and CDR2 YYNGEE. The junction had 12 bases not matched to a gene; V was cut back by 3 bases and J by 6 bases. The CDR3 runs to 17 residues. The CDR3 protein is CASSASASGEVPGELFF. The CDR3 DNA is TGTGCCAGCAGCGCGAGCGCTAGCGGGGAGGTGCCCGGGGAGCTGTTTTTT.

CDR3 sequence: CASSPGEGSSYEQYF. The CDR3 DNA reads TGCGCCAGCAGCCCCGGAGAGGGGAGCTCCTACGAGCAGTACTTC. The chain couples TRBV5-1 to TRBJ2-7, with D perhaps given as TRBD1 or TRBD2 (5 bases each). This CDR3 comprises 15 residues. The germline CDR1 and CDR2 sequences are SGHRS and YFSETQ. V was shortened by 4 bases and J by 0 bases, with 14 bases between the two germline ends.

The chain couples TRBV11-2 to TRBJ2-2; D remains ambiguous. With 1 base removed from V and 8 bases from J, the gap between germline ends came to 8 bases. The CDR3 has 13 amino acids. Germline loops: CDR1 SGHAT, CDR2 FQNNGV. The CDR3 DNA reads TGTGCCAGCAGCTTAGTAAGGGAAGGGGAGCTGTTTTTT. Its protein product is CASSLVREGELFF.

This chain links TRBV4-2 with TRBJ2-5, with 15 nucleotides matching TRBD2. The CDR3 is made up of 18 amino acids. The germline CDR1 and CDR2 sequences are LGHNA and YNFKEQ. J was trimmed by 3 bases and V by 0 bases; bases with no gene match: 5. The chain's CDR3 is CASSQDGTSGGREETQYF. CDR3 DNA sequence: TGTGCCAGCAGCCAAGATGGGACTAGCGGGGGGCGGGAAGAGACCCAGTACTTC.

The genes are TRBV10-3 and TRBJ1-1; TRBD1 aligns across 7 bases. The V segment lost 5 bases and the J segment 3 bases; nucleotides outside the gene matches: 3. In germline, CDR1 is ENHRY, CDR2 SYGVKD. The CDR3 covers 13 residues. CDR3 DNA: TGTGCCATCAGTTCAGGGGGGGACACTGAAGCTTTCTTT. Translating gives CAISSGGDTEAFF.

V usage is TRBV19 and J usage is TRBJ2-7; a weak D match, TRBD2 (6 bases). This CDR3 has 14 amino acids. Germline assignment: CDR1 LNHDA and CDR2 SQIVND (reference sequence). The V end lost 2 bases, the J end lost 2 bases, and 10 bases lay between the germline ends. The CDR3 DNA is TGTGCCAGTAGTATATTGGAGGGCCCCTACGAGCAGTACTTC. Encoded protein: CASSILEGPYEQYF.

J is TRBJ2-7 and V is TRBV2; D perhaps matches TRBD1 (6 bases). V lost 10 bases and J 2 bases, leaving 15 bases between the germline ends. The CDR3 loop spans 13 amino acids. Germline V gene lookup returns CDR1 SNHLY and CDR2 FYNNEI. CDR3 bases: TGTGCCAAATCCCGGGACAATGCCTACGAGCAGTACTTC. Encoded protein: CAKSRDNAYEQYF.

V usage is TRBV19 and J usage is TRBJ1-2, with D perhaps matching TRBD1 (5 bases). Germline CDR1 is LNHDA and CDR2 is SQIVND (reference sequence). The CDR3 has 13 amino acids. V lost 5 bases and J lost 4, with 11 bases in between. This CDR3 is CASSGGPTYGYTF. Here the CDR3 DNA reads TGTGCCAGTAGTGGGGGACCGACCTATGGCTACACCTTC.

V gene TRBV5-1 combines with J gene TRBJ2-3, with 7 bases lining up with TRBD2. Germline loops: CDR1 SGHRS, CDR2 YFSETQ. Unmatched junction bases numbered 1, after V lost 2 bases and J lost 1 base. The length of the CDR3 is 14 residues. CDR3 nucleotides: TGCGCCAGCAGCTTCACTAGCGGCACAGATACGCAGTATTTT. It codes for CASSFTSGTDTQYF.

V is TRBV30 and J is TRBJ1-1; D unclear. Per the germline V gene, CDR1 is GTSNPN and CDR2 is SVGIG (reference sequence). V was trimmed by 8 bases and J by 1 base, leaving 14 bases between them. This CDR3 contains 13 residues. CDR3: CAHGRGPNTEAFF. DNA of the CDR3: TGTGCCCATGGACGAGGGCCGAACACTGAAGCTTTCTTT.

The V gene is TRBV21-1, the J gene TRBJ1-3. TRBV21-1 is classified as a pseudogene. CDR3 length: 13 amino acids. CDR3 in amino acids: CNNKATPGNTIYF. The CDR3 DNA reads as TGTAATAACAAGGCCACCCCTGGAAACACCATATATTTT.

The CDR3 is CASSVDQGASGANVLTF. CDR3 coding DNA: TGTGCCAGCAGCGTAGATCAGGGGGCGTCCGGGGCCAACGTCCTGACTTTC. This chain links TRBV9 with TRBJ2-6; TRBD1 agrees at 8 bases. The V segment lost 0 bases and the J segment 4 bases; nucleotides outside the gene matches: 6. CDR3 length: 17 amino acids. Looked up from germline, CDR1 is SGDLS and CDR2 is YYNGEE.

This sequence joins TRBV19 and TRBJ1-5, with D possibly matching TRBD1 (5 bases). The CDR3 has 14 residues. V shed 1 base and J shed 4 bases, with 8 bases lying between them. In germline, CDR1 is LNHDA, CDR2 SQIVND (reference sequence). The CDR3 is CASSIGQLNQPQHF. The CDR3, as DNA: TGTGCCAGTAGTATAGGACAGTTAAATCAGCCCCAGCATTTT.

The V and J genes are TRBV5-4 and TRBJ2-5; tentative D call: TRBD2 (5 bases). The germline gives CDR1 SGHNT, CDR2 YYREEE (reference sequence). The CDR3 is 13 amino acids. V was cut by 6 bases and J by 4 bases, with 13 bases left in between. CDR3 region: CASTSPGLETQYF. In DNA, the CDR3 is TGTGCCAGCACCTCCCCGGGGTTAGAGACCCAGTACTTC.

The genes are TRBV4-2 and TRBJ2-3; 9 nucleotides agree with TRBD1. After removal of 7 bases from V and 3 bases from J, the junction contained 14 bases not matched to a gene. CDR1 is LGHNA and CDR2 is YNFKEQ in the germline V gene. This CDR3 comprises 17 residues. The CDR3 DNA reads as TGTGCCAGCACCAACAAGGATAGGACAGGGGTGACAGATACGCAGTATTTT. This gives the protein CASTNKDRTGVTDTQYF.

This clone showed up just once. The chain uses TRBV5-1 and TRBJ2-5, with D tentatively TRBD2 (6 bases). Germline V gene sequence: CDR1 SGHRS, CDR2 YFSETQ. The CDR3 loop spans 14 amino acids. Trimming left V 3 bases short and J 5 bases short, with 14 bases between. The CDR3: CASSSSTSFETQYF. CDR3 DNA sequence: TGCGCCAGCAGCTCCTCGACTAGTTTCGAGACCCAGTACTTC.

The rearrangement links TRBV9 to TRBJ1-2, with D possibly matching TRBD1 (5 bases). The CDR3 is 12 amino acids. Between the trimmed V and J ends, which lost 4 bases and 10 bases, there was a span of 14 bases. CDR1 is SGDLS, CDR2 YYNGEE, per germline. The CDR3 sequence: CASSQTETDYTF. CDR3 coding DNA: TGTGCCAGCAGCCAGACAGAGACCGACTACACCTTC.

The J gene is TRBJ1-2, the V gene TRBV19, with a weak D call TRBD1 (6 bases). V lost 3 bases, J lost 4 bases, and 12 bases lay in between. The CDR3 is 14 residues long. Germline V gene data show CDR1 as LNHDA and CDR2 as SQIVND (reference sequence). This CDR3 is CASSIQTGGYGYTF. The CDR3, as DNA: TGTGCCAGTAGTATCCAGACAGGCGGCTATGGCTACACCTTC.

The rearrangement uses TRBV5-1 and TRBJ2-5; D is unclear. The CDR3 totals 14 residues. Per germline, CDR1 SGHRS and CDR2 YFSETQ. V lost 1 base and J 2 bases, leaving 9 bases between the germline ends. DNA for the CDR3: TGCGCCAGCAGCTTGAACGACGGTCAAGAGACCCAGTACTTC. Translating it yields CASSLNDGQETQYF. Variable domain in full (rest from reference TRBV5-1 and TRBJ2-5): KAGVTQTPRYLIKTRGQQVTLSCSPISGHRSVSWYQQTPGQGLQFLFEYFSETQRNKGNFPGRFSGRQFSNSRSEMNVSTLELGDSALYLCASSLNDGQETQYFGPGTRLLVL.